The 10 T cell receptor beta chains in this list originate from one sample, sequenced in a study of blood T cell repertoires in COVID-19. Sequencing used immunoSEQ multiplex PCR; TCRdb keeps in-frame clones, though not all of them. The table has 110,000 or so clones, 81% seen once. The sample taken for sequencing was peripheral blood. All receptors come from a man between 50 and 59 years old with acute or convalescent COVID-19.

The chain has TRBV29-1 and TRBJ2-7; 10 nucleotides match TRBD2. J lost 3 bases, V lost 7 bases, and 6 bases had no gene match. The V gene's germline CDR1 is SQVTM and CDR2 ANQGSEA. CDR3 size: 13 residues. CDR3 in DNA: TGCAGCGCCAAACTAGCGGGGAACTACGAGCAGTACTTC. As protein: CSAKLAGNYEQYF.

This chain links TRBV14 with TRBJ1-5, with D maybe TRBD1 (6 bases). The germline CDR1 and CDR2 sequences are SGHDN and FVKESK. The CDR3 spans 15 residues. V gave up 0 bases and J gave up 5 bases, with 11 bases separating them. The CDR3: CASSQDIQGYQPQHF. The CDR3 nucleotides are TGTGCCAGCAGCCAAGATATACAGGGATATCAGCCCCAGCATTTT.

The chain is built from TRBV6-5 and TRBJ1-6, with a possible D match to TRBD1 (6 bases). The CDR3 is 13 amino acids. From germline, CDR1 is MNHEY and CDR2 SVGAGI. V was shortened by 0 bases and J by 13 bases, with 10 bases between the two germline ends. The CDR3 here is CASSYSAGGPLHF. The CDR3 nucleotides read TGTGCCAGCAGTTACTCGGCGGGGGGCCCCCTCCACTTT.

In this sample, this clone turned up a few times. The chain recombines TRBV28 with TRBJ1-6; 7 nucleotides match TRBD1. The CDR3 sequence is 12 residues long. V dropped 1 base and J dropped 18; count of bases not matched to a gene: 6. CDR1 and CDR2 (germline): MDHEN, SYDVKM. The CDR3 coding sequence is TGTGCCAGCAGTTTATATGGGACAGCCACCCACTTT. Protein: CASSLYGTATHF. Full variable domain (missing parts from reference TRBV28 and TRBJ1-6): DVKVTQSSRYLVKRTGEKVFLECVQDMDHENMFWYRQDPGLGLRLIYFSYDVKMKEKGDIPEGYSVSREKKERFSLILESASTNQTSMYLCASSLYGTATHFGNGTRLTVT.

The chain has TRBV27 and TRBJ1-2; 9 bases match TRBD1. CDR3 length: 14 amino acids. V gave up 5 bases and J gave up 6 bases; unmatched junction bases: 7. Looked up from germline, CDR1 is MNHEY and CDR2 is SMNVEV (reference sequence). The CDR3 DNA reads TGTGCCAGCAGTAGGGGACAGGGCCGGCATGGCTACACCTTC. Encoded protein: CASSRGQGRHGYTF.

V and J are TRBV10-3 and TRBJ1-2, with TRBD1 matching 11 bases. Looked up from germline, CDR1 is ENHRY and CDR2 is SYGVKD. The V segment lost 10 bases and the J segment 7 bases; nucleotides outside the gene matches: 8. This CDR3 spans 13 amino acids. CDR3 bases: TGTGCCAGCAGCGGACAGGGGGCTGTTGGCTACACCTTC. This translates into CASSGQGAVGYTF.

This rearrangement joins TRBV28 to TRBJ2-3; possibly TRBD2 for D (5 bases). Germline CDR1 and CDR2: MDHEN and SYDVKM. The CDR3 contains 16 residues. Trimming left V 1 base short and J 1 base short, with 12 bases between. The CDR3 DNA sequence: TGTGCCAGCAGTTTATCCTCGGGATGGGGCACAGATACGCAGTATTTT. Protein product: CASSLSSGWGTDTQYF.

The chain recombines TRBV12-5 with TRBJ2-1; TRBD1 agrees at 7 bases. Germline V gene lookup returns CDR1 LGHNT and CDR2 FRNRAP. The CDR3 contains 15 residues. J was trimmed by 6 bases and V by 7 bases; bases with no gene match: 12. The CDR3 loop reads CASATEGARGNEQFF. In DNA, the CDR3 is TGTGCTAGTGCCACCGAGGGGGCCAGGGGCAATGAGCAGTTCTTC.

The V and J genes are TRBV9 and TRBJ1-6, with TRBD1 matching 7 bases. V gave up 4 bases and J gave up 6 bases; unmatched junction bases: 7. The CDR3 is 15 residues long. The germline V gene encodes CDR1 SGDLS and CDR2 YYNGEE. The DNA for the CDR3 is TGTGCCAGCAGCTTACAGGGGCAAGGTAATTCACCCCTCCACTTT. As protein: CASSLQGQGNSPLHF. The variable domain in full, with the rest retrieved from reference TRBV9 and TRBJ1-6, is DSGVTQTPKHLITATGQRVTLRCSPRSGDLSVYWYQQSLDQGLQFLIQYYNGEERAKGNILERFSAQQFPDLHSELNLSSLELGDSALYFCASSLQGQGNSPLHFGNGTRLTVT.

The chain is built from TRBV19 and TRBJ1-5, with 7 bases that match TRBD1. J gave up 1 base and V 2 bases, and 5 bases lay outside the gene matches. Germline values: CDR1 LNHDA, CDR2 SQIVND (reference sequence). CDR3 size: 16 residues. The CDR3 spells CASSIIHRGSNQPQHF. For the CDR3, the DNA is TGTGCCAGTAGTATAATTCACAGGGGAAGCAATCAGCCCCAGCATTTT.